This T cell receptor (beta chain) was observed in a study of kidney transplant recipient with SARS-CoV-2 infection. TCRdb ran MiXCR on the reads and lists one entry per CDR3 protein. The sample lists about 240,000 distinct CDR3 sequences; around 28% were seen once. This clonotype was picked up many times. The sequence derives from a male patient in his thirties who had COVID-19 and was a kidney transplant recipient. Some T cells may be the graft donor's. Sequencing used a blood sample, obtained at baseline and around day 120 from a kidney transplant recipient.

Written as DNA, the CDR3 is TGTGCCAGCAGCCGGGACACTTTGAACACTGAAGCTTTCTTT. This codes for CASSRDTLNTEAFF. The chain is built from TRBV2 and TRBJ1-1; perhaps TRBD1 as D (6 bases). CDR3 length: 14 amino acids. Germline lookup yields CDR1 SNHLY and CDR2 FYNNEI. Trimming left V 6 bases short and J 0 bases short, with 11 bases between. The whole variable domain, remainder taken from reference TRBV2 and TRBJ1-1, is EPEVTQTPSHQVTQMGQEVILRCVPISNHLYFYWYRQILGQKVEFLVSFYNNEISEKSEIFDDQFSVERPDGSNFTLKIRSTKLEDSAMYFCASSRDTLNTEAFFGQGTRLTVV.